Below, one TCR beta chain is given with its context. Antigen specificity is unknown. The data are from a study of shared clonotypes between healthy human individuals. Study in general: Samples came from a couple of female and a few male donors aged 18 to 49.

The study, taken as a whole, reports: Among non-shared clonotypes, generation probabilities were lower than among those shared by all four donors.

The method was immunoSEQ multiplex PCR; TCRdb's version includes in-frame clones alone and lacks a portion of them. The table includes some 800,000 clones, about 92% detected once. Naive CD8 isolation took CD45RO-negative cells positively selected for CCR7 and excluded terminally differentiated effector memory CD45RA+ cells. This CDR3 has 18 residues. Germline V lookup: CDR1 MNHEY, CDR2 SMNVEV (reference sequence). The V and J ends lost 2 bases and 4 bases, in that order; junction bases with no gene match: 12. This rearrangement joins TRBV27 to TRBJ2-3; 10 bases are a match to TRBD2. The clonotype was recovered from a man younger than 40 in good health. The sample was naive CD8+ T cells sorted from blood. The CDR3 region has the DNA TGTGCCAGCAGTTTAAGGGTTGCTAGCGGGAGTGAACCAGATACGCAGTATTTT. Translation gives CASSLRVASGSEPDTQYF.